This T cell receptor beta chain derives from a study of immune evolution from preneoplasia to lung adenocarcinoma. Regarding the study as a whole: Normal lung had highest clonality; later lesions appeared denser, more diverse.

This clone was picked up a small number of times. Its antigen is unknown. Data came from immunoSEQ multiplex PCR; TCRdb stores just in-frame clones and leaves some out. The repertoire has tens of thousands of clones, roughly four fifths of them found once; the top ten carry approximately 4.8%. The V segment lost 4 bases and the J segment 6 bases; nucleotides outside the gene matches: 4. The CDR3 is 13 amino acids. Germline values: CDR1 SGHRS, CDR2 YFSETQ. V and J are TRBV5-1 and TRBJ2-3; 8 bases match TRBD1. Sample: FFPE invasive lung adenocarcinoma tissue. The TCR originated in a person in their 60s with lung adenocarcinoma. The CDR3 DNA is TGCGCCAGCAGCGCCCGACAGGGGGATACGCAGTATTTT. Amino acids: CASSARQGDTQYF.